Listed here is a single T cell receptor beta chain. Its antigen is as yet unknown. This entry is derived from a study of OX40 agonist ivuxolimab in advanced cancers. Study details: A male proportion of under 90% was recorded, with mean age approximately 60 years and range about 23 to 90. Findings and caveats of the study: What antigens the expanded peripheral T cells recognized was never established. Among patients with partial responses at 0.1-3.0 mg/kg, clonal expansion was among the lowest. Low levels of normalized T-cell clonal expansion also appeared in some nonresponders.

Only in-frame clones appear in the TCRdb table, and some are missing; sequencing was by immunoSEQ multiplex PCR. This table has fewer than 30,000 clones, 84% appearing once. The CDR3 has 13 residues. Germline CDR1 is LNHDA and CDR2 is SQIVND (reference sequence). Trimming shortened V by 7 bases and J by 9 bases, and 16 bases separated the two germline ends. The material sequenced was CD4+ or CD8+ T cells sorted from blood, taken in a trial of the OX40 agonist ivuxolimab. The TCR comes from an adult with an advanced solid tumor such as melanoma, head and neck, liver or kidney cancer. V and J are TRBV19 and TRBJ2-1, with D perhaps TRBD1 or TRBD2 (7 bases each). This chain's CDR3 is CASTPGGGREQFF. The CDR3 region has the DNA TGTGCCAGTACCCCAGGGGGGGGCCGTGAGCAGTTCTTC.